This is a list of T cell receptor beta chains from one sample in a study of blood T cell repertoires in COVID-19. The assay was immunoSEQ multiplex PCR, and TCRdb's table has in-frame clones only and misses some. Of tens of thousands of clones detected, about 88% appear once; the ten largest clones hold roughly 3.5%. Source material: peripheral blood. Receptors were obtained from a man aged 65-85 years with acute or convalescent COVID-19. CDR3s include the opening cysteine and the closing phenylalanine or tryptophan. Fields, in order: D gene, J gene, clone size, V gene, CDR3 protein, CDR3 DNA. D genes are given only for firm matches. Size tells how often a clone was seen (once, few, many) or the class of an expanded clone, and some rows leave it out.

>NA|TRBJ1-1|NA|TRBV7-8
CASSLRGGAGDTEAFF
TGTGCCAGCAGCTTACGAGGGGGGGCGGGAGACACTGAAGCTTTCTTT
>NA|TRBJ2-7|NA|TRBV18
CASSPGRPYEQYF
TGTGCCAGCTCACCGGGCAGACCCTACGAGCAGTACTTC
>TRBD2|TRBJ2-1|NA|TRBV29-1
CSLTSGAYNEQFF
TGCAGTCTTACTAGCGGCGCCTACAATGAGCAGTTCTTC
>NA|TRBJ1-1|NA|TRBV12-3/TRBV12-4
CASSLQGNTEAFF
TGTGCCAGCAGTTTACAGGGAAACACTGAAGCTTTCTTT
>TRBD1|TRBJ1-2|NA|TRBV11-2
CASSLTGTGNYGYTF
TGTGCCAGCAGCCTAACCGGGACAGGGAACTATGGCTACACCTTC
>TRBD2|TRBJ2-1|NA|TRBV9
CASSGGLAGPYNEQFF
TGTGCCAGCAGCGGGGGACTAGCGGGGCCCTACAATGAGCAGTTCTTC
>TRBD1|TRBJ2-1|NA|TRBV19
CASSPGQGRRNEQFF
TGTGCCAGTAGTCCCGGACAGGGTAGGCGTAATGAGCAGTTCTTC
>NA|TRBJ2-1|NA|TRBV4-3
CASSQRGATGGQGNEQFF
TGCGCCAGCAGCCAAAGGGGGGCCACCGGGGGGCAAGGCAATGAGCAGTTCTTC
>NA|TRBJ1-2|NA|TRBV24-1
CATSAHREGGNYGYTF
TGTGCCACCAGTGCCCACAGGGAGGGGGGTAACTATGGCTACACCTTC
>TRBD2|TRBJ2-2|NA|TRBV24-1
CATGGGGTTGELFF
TGTGCCACCGGCGGGGGGGGCACTACCGGGGAGCTGTTTTTT
>TRBD1|TRBJ1-6|NA|TRBV30
CAWSPGTDNSPLHF
TGTGCCTGGAGCCCCGGGACAGATAATTCACCCCTCCACTTT
>NA|TRBJ2-2|NA|TRBV19
CASSPVGGVPGELFF
TGTGCCAGTAGCCCCGTGGGAGGTGTTCCCGGGGAGCTGTTTTTT
>NA|TRBJ2-6|NA|TRBV28
CASSPSAGAPGANVLTF
TGTGCCAGCAGCCCTTCTGCGGGGGCGCCTGGGGCCAACGTCCTGACTTTC
>TRBD1|TRBJ1-4|NA|TRBV7-8
CASSRQGYTANEKLFF
TGTGCCAGCAGCCGACAGGGGTATACAGCTAATGAAAAACTGTTTTTT
>TRBD1|TRBJ2-6|NA|TRBV30
CAWSGQGFGANVLTF
TGTGCCTGGAGTGGACAGGGCTTTGGGGCCAACGTCCTGACTTTC
>TRBD1|TRBJ2-5|once|TRBV7-8
CASSPVRDRPWTQYF
TGTGCCAGCAGCCCGGTTAGGGACAGACCATGGACCCAGTACTTC
>NA|TRBJ2-4|NA|TRBV19
CASSPRRNIQYF
TGTGCCAGTAGTCCCCGGCGGAACATTCAGTACTTC
>TRBD1|TRBJ2-2|NA|TRBV5-1
CASKGQGDHGELFF
TGCGCCAGCAAGGGACAGGGTGACCACGGGGAGCTGTTTTTT
>TRBD1|TRBJ1-2|once|TRBV5-5
CASSLGTGYGYTF
TGTGCCAGCAGCTTGGGGACAGGGTATGGCTACACCTTC
>NA|TRBJ2-7|NA|TRBV3-1/TRBV3-2
CASSQEFPGDSPEQYF
TGTGCCAGCAGCCAGGAATTCCCCGGAGACAGCCCGGAGCAGTACTTC
>NA|TRBJ2-1|NA|TRBV11-1
CASSLMSGREQFF
TGTGCCAGCAGCTTGATGTCCGGTAGAGAGCAGTTCTTC
>NA|TRBJ1-5|NA|TRBV28
CASSPSRGPLSSQPQHF
TGTGCCAGCAGTCCGTCGCGGGGGCCCCTGTCGAGTCAGCCCCAGCATTTT
>TRBD1|TRBJ2-1|NA|TRBV7-2
CASSPGQGAGREQFF
TGTGCCAGCAGCCCTGGACAGGGGGCCGGTCGAGAGCAGTTCTTC
>NA|TRBJ2-7|NA|TRBV18
CASSPKGTRLSDSQRYF
TGTGCCAGCTCACCAAAAGGGACAAGACTCAGTGACAGCCAGCGGTACTTC
>NA|TRBJ1-1|NA|TRBV29-1
CSVHSSGAGTEAFF
TGCAGCGTTCATTCGTCAGGGGCTGGCACTGAAGCTTTCTTT
>TRBD1|TRBJ1-6|NA|TRBV6-5
CASSYEGQGNSPLHF
TGTGCCAGCAGTTACGAGGGACAGGGTAATTCACCCCTCCACTTT
>TRBD2|TRBJ2-7|NA|TRBV5-1
CASSFYLSGGPSYEQYF
TGCGCCAGCAGCTTCTACCTTAGCGGGGGGCCTTCCTACGAGCAGTACTTC
>TRBD1|TRBJ1-4|NA|TRBV11-2
CASSFRQGSEKLFF
TGTGCCAGCAGCTTTCGACAGGGGAGTGAAAAACTGTTTTTT
>NA|TRBJ2-3|NA|TRBV6-2/TRBV6-3
CASRYRSGLTDTQYF
TGTGCCAGCAGGTACAGGTCCGGGTTAACAGATACGCAGTATTTT
>TRBD2|TRBJ2-5|NA|TRBV5-8
CASSLGGGALGETQYF
TGTGCCAGCAGCTTGGGCGGGGGGGCCTTAGGAGAGACCCAGTACTTC
>TRBD2|TRBJ2-3|NA|TRBV7-2
CASSLGTGTSGGRSGTQYF
TGTGCCAGCAGCTTAGGAACCGGGACTAGCGGGGGGAGGTCGGGTACGCAGTATTTT
>NA|TRBJ1-2|NA|TRBV30
CAWSGQDYGYTF
TGTGCCTGGAGTGGACAAGACTATGGCTACACCTTC
>NA|TRBJ1-2|NA|TRBV5-4
CASSLGGSPGYTF
TGTGCCAGCAGCTTGGGGGGCAGCCCGGGCTACACCTTC
>NA|TRBJ1-1|NA|TRBV7-2
CASRPTRNSFMAFF
TGTGCCAGCAGACCCACTCGGAACAGTTTTATGGCTTTCTTT
>NA|TRBJ2-2|NA|TRBV12-2
CASRLQGWGTGELFF
TGTGCAAGTCGCTTGCAGGGGTGGGGCACCGGGGAGCTGTTTTTT
>NA|TRBJ1-1|NA|TRBV7-2
CASSFVRGGTEAFF
TGTGCCAGCAGCTTTGTCCGGGGTGGCACTGAAGCTTTCTTT
>TRBD2|TRBJ2-7|NA|TRBV9
CASSVGGLAGDEQYF
TGTGCCAGCAGCGTAGGGGGACTAGCGGGGGACGAGCAGTACTTC
>NA|TRBJ1-5|NA|TRBV6-6
CASSYAGGGNQPQHF
TGTGCCAGCAGTTACGCTGGGGGGGGGAATCAGCCCCAGCATTTT
>TRBD1|TRBJ1-1|NA|TRBV7-3
CASSSNGAGGHSEAFF
TGTGCCAGCAGCTCCAACGGGGCAGGGGGTCATTCTGAAGCTTTCTTT
>TRBD1|TRBJ2-1|NA|TRBV12-3/TRBV12-4
CASSADRGNEQFF
TGTGCCAGCAGCGCGGACAGGGGCAATGAGCAGTTCTTC
>NA|TRBJ1-6|NA|TRBV6-1
CASSDKGIHSYNSPLHF
TGTGCCAGCAGTGACAAGGGGATCCACTCCTATAATTCACCCCTCCACTTT
>TRBD1|TRBJ2-1|NA|TRBV6-2/TRBV6-3
CASSSPGQFYNEQFF
TGTGCCAGCAGCTCCCCGGGACAGTTCTACAATGAGCAGTTCTTC
>NA|TRBJ1-4|once|TRBV5-1
CASSMHGPRATNEKLFF
TGCGCCAGCAGCATGCACGGCCCTCGGGCAACTAATGAAAAACTGTTTTTT
>TRBD1|TRBJ1-1|NA|TRBV7-9
CASSLEQGTRGPEAFF
TGTGCCAGCAGCTTAGAACAGGGGACGCGGGGCCCTGAAGCTTTCTTT
>NA|TRBJ1-5|once|TRBV7-2
CASSLGASQPQHF
TGTGCCAGCAGCTTAGGGGCAAGTCAGCCCCAGCATTTT
>TRBD1|TRBJ1-4|NA|TRBV2
CASSRDRAEEKLFF
TGTGCCAGCAGCAGAGACAGGGCGGAGGAAAAACTGTTTTTT
>TRBD1|TRBJ1-2|NA|TRBV5-5
CASSYVTGANGYTF
TGTGCCAGCAGTTATGTGACAGGGGCTAATGGCTACACCTTC
>NA|TRBJ1-5|NA|TRBV2
CASRDNNQPQHF
TGTGCCAGCAGAGACAACAATCAGCCCCAGCATTTT
>NA|TRBJ1-4|NA|TRBV6-2/TRBV6-3
CASSRWGLATNEKLFF
TGTGCCAGCAGTCGGTGGGGCCTCGCAACTAATGAAAAACTGTTTTTT
>TRBD1|TRBJ1-4|NA|TRBV28
CASSPTGTAGEKLFF
TGTGCCAGCAGTCCAACCGGGACAGCAGGAGAAAAACTGTTTTTT